The next 10 T cell receptor beta chains were all read from a single sample in a study of technical replicates of blood from a handful of donors. TCRdb's table, derived via immunoSEQ multiplex PCR, lists solely in-frame clones and lacks some. The repertoire has more than 65,000 clones, about 91% of them found once; the top ten carry 0.39%. Specimen: T cells isolated from PBMCs. The receptors were gathered from a human donor in good health.

The gene calls are TRBV27 and TRBJ2-1; 11 nucleotides match TRBD2. The junction had 9 bases not matched to a gene; V was cut back by 6 bases and J by 2 bases. Germline values: CDR1 MNHEY, CDR2 SMNVEV (reference sequence). CDR3 length equals 17 residues. CDR3 residues: CASSFTSGRSTYNEQFF. The CDR3 bases are TGTGCCAGCAGCTTTACTAGCGGGAGATCCACCTACAATGAGCAGTTCTTC.

The genes are TRBV10-3 and TRBJ2-7, with 8 nucleotides matching TRBD2. The V segment lost 6 bases and the J segment 5 bases; nucleotides outside the gene matches: 3. CDR1 ENHRY and CDR2 SYGVKD come from the germline V gene. CDR3 length equals 12 residues. The CDR3 DNA follows: TGTGCCATCAGAGCGGGAGCCGACGAGCAGTACTTC. Its protein product is CAIRAGADEQYF.

This chain's CDR3 is CATGQGATEQYF. The CDR3 coding sequence is TGTGCCACCGGACAGGGGGCGACCGAGCAGTACTTC. The chain recombines TRBV13 with TRBJ2-7; 11 nucleotides line up with TRBD1. CDR1 is PRHDT, CDR2 FYEKMQ, per germline (reference sequence). CDR3 length equals 12 residues. V lost 10 bases and J lost 6; bases outside the gene matches: 5.

The chain links TRBV4-1 to TRBJ1-5; D gene ambiguous. Per germline, CDR1 MGHRA and CDR2 YSYEKL. The length of the CDR3 is 13 residues. Trimming cost V 0 bases and J 4 bases, with 4 bases left between them. The CDR3 loop reads CASSQEYNQPQHF. CDR3 nucleotides: TGCGCCAGCAGCCAAGAGTATAATCAGCCCCAGCATTTT.

This clone was picked up one time. This chain uses TRBV7-3 with TRBJ1-1; D ambiguous. The CDR3 sequence is 14 residues long. The V end was cut by 4 bases, the J end by 5 bases, with 14 bases between. Germline-derived CDR1 and CDR2 are SGHTA and FQGTGA. The CDR3 region has the DNA TGTGCCAGCAGCTACCACGACTCGGGGACTGAAGCTTTCTTT. It codes for CASSYHDSGTEAFF.

The V and J genes are TRBV28 and TRBJ1-1; tentative D call: TRBD1 (6 bases). The V gene's germline CDR1 is MDHEN and CDR2 SYDVKM. There are 13 residues in the CDR3. V was pared by 4 bases and J by 4 bases, with 10 bases between. The CDR3 nucleotides are TGTGCCAGCAGTTGGGGAGGGGGCACTGAAGCTTTCTTT. Translation: CASSWGGGTEAFF.

The genes are TRBV29-1 and TRBJ2-1, with 10 positions matching TRBD2. There are 14 residues in the CDR3. CDR1 SQVTM and CDR2 ANQGSEA come from the germline V gene. Trimming took 6 bases from V and 9 from J; bases not matched to a gene: 11. CDR3 amino acids: CSVTSPSGRGEQFF. CDR3 bases: TGCAGCGTCACGTCCCCTAGCGGGAGAGGTGAGCAGTTCTTC.

J is TRBJ1-4 and V is TRBV6-1; D remains unclear. The germline gives CDR1 MNHNS, CDR2 SASEGT. Trimming stripped 6 bases from V and 5 bases from J, with 7 bases between. The CDR3 length is 12 residues. CDR3 nucleotides: TGTGCCAGCAGGGCTCTGAATGAAAAACTGTTTTTT. Translating it yields CASRALNEKLFF.

The rearrangement uses TRBV25-1 and TRBJ1-2, with 8 bases fitting TRBD1. The CDR3 covers 13 residues. Trimming took 3 bases from V and 8 from J; bases not matched to a gene: 5. CDR1 and CDR2 from the germline V gene are MGHDK and SYGVNS. CDR3: CASSDSTGGGYTF. In DNA form, the CDR3 reads TGTGCCAGCAGTGATTCTACAGGGGGAGGCTACACCTTC.

This rearrangement joins TRBV2 to TRBJ2-7, with TRBD2 as a possible D gene (6 bases). Germline V gives CDR1 SNHLY, CDR2 FYNNEI. The CDR3 spans 14 residues. The V and J ends lost 8 bases and 7 bases respectively, with 21 bases between them. CDR3 region: CASGTTWVGGEQYF. CDR3 bases: TGTGCCAGCGGGACCACTTGGGTTGGGGGGGAGCAGTACTTC.